The 2 T cell receptor beta chains presented below share a single source sample, sequenced in a study of shared clonotypes between healthy human individuals. Some clones are missing from TCRdb's copy, which holds only in-frame ones; the method was immunoSEQ multiplex PCR. The sample comprises hundreds of thousands of clones, approximately 92% of which are singletons, and 24% rests with the top ten. It was CD45RO-negative cells, positively selected for CCR7, that made up naive CD8 cells, with terminally differentiated effector memory CD45RA+ cells excluded. The sequencing input was naive CD8+ T cells sorted from blood. All receptors derive from a man aged 25 to 40 in good health.

Written as DNA, the CDR3 is TGTGCCAGCAGTTTTCCTTACTACGAGCAGTACTTC. It codes for CASSFPYYEQYF. The J gene is TRBJ2-7, the V gene TRBV28; D remains ambiguous. Germline CDR1 reads MDHEN; CDR2 reads SYDVKM. Trimming removed 3 bases from V and 3 bases from J, with 6 bases in between. The CDR3 length is 12 residues.

This chain connects TRBV7-6 to TRBJ2-3, with D maybe TRBD2 (6 bases). This CDR3 has 17 residues. The V and J ends lost 2 bases and 5 bases respectively, with 20 bases between them. Germline assignment: CDR1 SGHVS and CDR2 FNYEAQ. CDR3: CASSLFALAEKGDTQYF. The DNA of the CDR3 is TGTGCCAGCAGCTTATTCGCATTAGCGGAGAAAGGAGATACGCAGTATTTT. Combining the CDR3 with reference TRBV7-6 and TRBJ2-3 gives the whole variable domain GAGVSQSPRYKVTKRGQDVALRCDPISGHVSLYWYRQALGQGPEFLTYFNYEAQQDKSGLPNDRFSAERPEGSISTLTIQRTEQRDSAMYRCASSLFALAEKGDTQYFGPGTRLTVL.